What follows are 20 T cell receptor beta chains derived from one specimen sequenced in a study of regulatory T cells in long-lasting Graves disease. Through Arm-PCR of CDR3 regions and iRepertoire HTBI primers, TCR beta libraries were built. TCRdb called the multiplex PCR reads again in MiXCR, with one record for every CDR3 protein. The sample has roughly 400,000 distinct CDR3 sequences; less than 25% are singletons. Time point denoted: persistent/refractory GD, antithyroid drugs over 5 years with positive TRAb. Construction of the TCR library relied on RNA isolated from PBMCs. This specimen consisted of peripheral blood mononuclear cells (PBMCs), obtained when the disease was refractory, from a patient treated with antithyroid drugs. Receptors originate from a female donor with Graves disease.

The chain has TRBV7-9 and TRBJ2-2; D is ambiguous. Germline CDR1 SEHNR, CDR2 FQNEAQ (reference sequence). Trimming took 2 bases from V and 3 from J, leaving 7 bases between them. The CDR3 spans 14 residues. CDR3 coding DNA: TGTGCCAGCAGCTTAATCCGTGACACCGGGGAGCTGTTTTTT. The encoded protein is CASSLIRDTGELFF.

The chain joins TRBV29-1 to TRBJ2-7, with TRBD2 matching 7 bases. V was pared by 4 bases and J by 3 bases, with 6 bases of the junction left unmatched. The CDR3 is 13 residues long. Germline CDR1 is SQVTM and CDR2 is ANQGSEA. The CDR3: CSVVSSGRYEQYF. In DNA form, the CDR3 reads TGCAGCGTTGTATCTAGCGGTCGCTACGAGCAGTACTTC.

About this clonotype itself: A read error may explain this, as a much larger clone is one base away. The chain is built from TRBV11-2 and TRBJ2-7; D remains ambiguous. V was shortened by 8 bases and J by 3 bases, with 14 bases between the two germline ends. Germline V gene lookup returns CDR1 SGHAT and CDR2 FQNNGV. The CDR3 has 13 amino acids. The CDR3 bases are TGTGCCAGCGGCATCGGATCACACTACGAGCAGTACTTC. Translating gives CASGIGSHYEQYF.

This clonotype was counted at least ten times. The chain recombines TRBV12-3 or TRBV12-4 with TRBJ1-1, with 7 bases that match TRBD1. Germline trimming cut 2 bases from V and 1 base from J; bases unmatched to any gene: 4. The CDR3 has 15 residues. The CDR3 nucleotides are TGTGCCAGCAGTTTAAGGACAGGACGGAACACTGAAGCTTTCTTT. Its protein is CASSLRTGRNTEAFF.

At least ten counts were recorded for this clonotype. The rearrangement links TRBV6-2 or TRBV6-3 to TRBJ1-2; the D gene is possibly TRBD1 (6 bases). V lost 5 bases and J 7 bases, leaving 20 bases between the germline ends. Germline V gene data show CDR1 as MNHEY and CDR2 as SVGEGT. This CDR3 has 15 residues. CDR3 nucleotide sequence: TGTGCCAGCAGTGAAGCAGCGGGGGCGACGGGTGGCTACACCTTC. Amino acids: CASSEAAGATGGYTF.

The chain links TRBV6-1 to TRBJ2-7, with D tentatively TRBD1 (6 bases). V was shortened by 5 bases and J by 11 bases, with 13 bases between the two germline ends. Germline V gene data show CDR1 as MNHNS and CDR2 as SASEGT. CDR3 length equals 11 residues. CDR3 in DNA: TGTGCCAGCAGTACAAGACAGGAGGAGTACTTC. Amino acids: CASSTRQEEYF.

In its sample, this clonotype was seen a few times. The gene calls are TRBV7-2 and TRBJ2-7, with D possibly matching TRBD1 (5 bases). This CDR3 is 17 amino acids long. V lost 1 base to trimming and J lost 0 bases, with 16 bases between them. Germline values: CDR1 SGHTA, CDR2 FQGNSA. In DNA form, the CDR3 reads TGTGCCAGCAGCTTAGTATTCGCAGGGTCGGGCTCCTACGAGCAGTACTTC. The encoded protein is CASSLVFAGSGSYEQYF. Drawing the rest from reference TRBV7-2 and TRBJ2-7, the complete variable domain is GAGVSQSPSNKVTEKGKDVELRCDPISGHTALYWYRQSLGQGLEFLIYFQGNSAPDKSGLPSDRFSAERTGGSVSTLTIQRTQQEDSAVYLCASSLVFAGSGSYEQYFGPGTRLTVT.

This clonotype turned up a few times. V usage is TRBV2 and J usage is TRBJ2-7; possibly TRBD2 for D (6 bases). CDR1 is SNHLY, CDR2 FYNNEI, per germline. The CDR3 contains 13 residues. V lost 5 bases to trimming and J lost 5 bases, with 13 bases between them. As DNA, the CDR3 is TGTGCCAGCAGTCGCCAGCCGGGGGACGAGCAGTACTTC. This encodes CASSRQPGDEQYF.

The rearrangement links TRBV28 to TRBJ2-5; D gene uncertain. The CDR3 covers 14 residues. Between the trimmed V and J ends, which lost 6 bases and 2 bases, there was a span of 13 bases. Germline V gene data show CDR1 as MDHEN and CDR2 as SYDVKM. DNA of the CDR3: TGTGCCAGCAGCGTAGGTTTGGTACAAGAGACCCAGTACTTC. This sequence encodes CASSVGLVQETQYF.

This clonotype has ten or more counts. The chain employs TRBV2 and TRBJ2-5; D gene ambiguous. Trimming cost V 8 bases and J 7 bases, with 14 bases left between them. The CDR3 is 12 amino acids. The V gene's germline CDR1 is SNHLY and CDR2 FYNNEI. For the CDR3, the DNA is TGTGCCAGCGTGACCTCCGGTTTGACCCAGTACTTC. This translates into CASVTSGLTQYF.

Worth noting for this clonotype: A read error is possible here, since a much larger clone lies one base away. This chain links TRBV2 with TRBJ2-7; the match to TRBD2 covers 8 bases. The V gene's germline CDR1 is SNHLY and CDR2 FYNNEI. CDR3 length equals 14 residues. Losses at the gene ends were 6 bases for V and 0 bases for J; bases not matched to a gene: 4. This chain's CDR3 is CASSKSGSSYEQYF. CDR3 sequence (DNA): TGTGCCAGCAGCAAAAGCGGGAGCTCCTACGAGCAGTACTTC.

This clonotype was seen only a few times. This chain uses TRBV5-1 with TRBJ2-7; the match to TRBD1 covers 11 bases. Germline loops: CDR1 SGHRS, CDR2 YFSETQ. J gave up 7 bases and V 2 bases, and 11 bases lay outside the gene matches. The CDR3 consists of 16 residues. For the CDR3, the DNA is TGCGCCAGCAGCTTCGGACCTGGACAGGGGGCGTGGGAGCAGTACTTC. Protein: CASSFGPGQGAWEQYF.

In this sample, this clonotype turned up a few times. The V call is TRBV10-3, the J call TRBJ2-7, with 8 bases identical to TRBD2. With V trimmed by 4 bases and J by 2 bases, 4 bases remained unmatched. The CDR3 has 14 residues. Germline CDR1 is ENHRY and CDR2 is SYGVKD. The CDR3 DNA is TGTGCCATCAGTGTGGTGCGGGAGGCCTACGAGCAGTACTTC. The encoded protein is CAISVVREAYEQYF.

At least ten counts were recorded for this clonotype. The chain recombines TRBV6-1 with TRBJ2-2; D may be TRBD1 or TRBD2 (6 bases each). CDR3 length equals 17 residues. Germline V lookup: CDR1 MNHNS, CDR2 SASEGT. Trimming took off 3 bases at V and 5 bases at J, with 19 bases between the two ends. The CDR3 sequence is CASSEVIGGGGTGELFF. The CDR3 DNA reads as TGTGCCAGCAGTGAGGTCATAGGAGGGGGAGGTACCGGGGAGCTGTTTTTT.

The chain joins TRBV2 to TRBJ1-3, with no clear D. Germline values: CDR1 SNHLY, CDR2 FYNNEI. V gave up 0 bases and J gave up 0 bases, with 6 bases separating them. The CDR3 has 15 amino acids. DNA of the CDR3: TGTGCCAGCAGTGAAGCGGCCGCCTCTGGAAACACCATATATTTT. Protein product: CASSEAAASGNTIYF. Supplemented by reference TRBV2 and TRBJ1-3, the full variable domain reads EPEVTQTPSHQVTQMGQEVILRCVPISNHLYFYWYRQILGQKVEFLVSFYNNEISEKSEIFDDQFSVERPDGSNFTLKIRSTKLEDSAMYFCASSEAAASGNTIYFGEGSWLTVV.

The chain combines TRBV7-8 with TRBJ2-1; the D gene is possibly TRBD2 (5 bases). The length of the CDR3 is 15 residues. The V end was cut by 3 bases, the J end by 0 bases, with 9 bases between. CDR1 and CDR2 (germline): SGHVS, FQNEAQ. Here the CDR3 DNA reads TGTGCCAGCAGCTTTGAGCGGAGCTCCTACAATGAGCAGTTCTTC. Its protein is CASSFERSSYNEQFF.

V is TRBV6-2 or TRBV6-3 and J is TRBJ2-2, with D unresolved. CDR3 length equals 15 residues. The germline gives CDR1 MNHEY, CDR2 SVGEGT. The V end was cut by 6 bases, the J end by 6 bases, with 17 bases between. DNA for the CDR3: TGTGCCAGCAGCCCCGGACGAATTCGGGCCGGGGAGCTGTTTTTT. Protein product: CASSPGRIRAGELFF.

The chain recombines TRBV7-9 with TRBJ2-5; a possible D gene is TRBD2 (5 bases). This CDR3 contains 13 residues. CDR1 and CDR2 (germline): SEHNR, FQNEAQ (reference sequence). Deletions cut 0 bases from V and 3 bases from J, with 5 bases between. CDR3 residues: CASSLAAEETQYF. The CDR3 DNA is TGTGCCAGCAGCTTAGCAGCGGAAGAGACCCAGTACTTC. Full variable domain (remainder filled in from reference TRBV7-9 and TRBJ2-5): DTGVSQNPRHKITKRGQNVTFRCDPISEHNRLYWYRQTLGQGPEFLTYFQNEAQLEKSRLLSDRFSAERPKGSFSTLEIQRTEQGDSAMYLCASSLAAEETQYFGPGTRLLVL.

The chain links TRBV29-1 to TRBJ1-1; a possible D gene is TRBD1 (6 bases). Trimming removed 7 bases from V and 3 bases from J, with 12 bases in between. The CDR3 consists of 12 residues. Germline V CDR1 and CDR2: SQVTM, ANQGSEA. Here the CDR3 reads CSARDTYTEAFF. Here the CDR3 DNA reads TGCAGCGCTCGGGACACTTACACTGAAGCTTTCTTT. Full variable domain (remainder filled in from reference TRBV29-1 and TRBJ1-1): SAVISQKPSRDICQRGTSLTIQCQVDSQVTMMFWYRQQPGQSLTLIATANQGSEATYESGFVIDKFPISRPNLTFSTLTVSNMSPEDSSIYLCSARDTYTEAFFGQGTRLTVV.

Ten or more counts support this clonotype. V usage is TRBV15 and J usage is TRBJ2-5; 7 nucleotides align to TRBD2. The trim removed 3 bases at V and 2 bases at J, leaving 3 bases unmatched. Germline V lookup: CDR1 LNHNV, CDR2 YYDKDF (reference sequence). The CDR3 has 14 amino acids. The CDR3 reads CATSSELAQETQYF. The CDR3 DNA reads TGTGCCACCAGCAGTGAACTAGCGCAAGAGACCCAGTACTTC.